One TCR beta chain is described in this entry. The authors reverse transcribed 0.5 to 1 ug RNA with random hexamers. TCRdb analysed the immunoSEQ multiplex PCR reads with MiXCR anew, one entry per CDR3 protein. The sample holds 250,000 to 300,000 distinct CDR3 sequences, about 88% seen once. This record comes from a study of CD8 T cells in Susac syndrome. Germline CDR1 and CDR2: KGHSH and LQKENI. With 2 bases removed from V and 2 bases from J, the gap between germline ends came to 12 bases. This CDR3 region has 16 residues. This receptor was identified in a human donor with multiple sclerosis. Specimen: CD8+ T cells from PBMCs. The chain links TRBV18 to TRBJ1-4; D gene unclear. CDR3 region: CASSPTPDATNEKLFF. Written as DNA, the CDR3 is TGTGCCAGCTCACCAACACCGGACGCTACTAATGAAAAACTGTTTTTT. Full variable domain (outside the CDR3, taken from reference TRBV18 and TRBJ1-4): NAGVMQNPRHLVRRRGQEARLRCSPMKGHSHVYWYRQLPEEGLKFMVYLQKENIIDESGMPKERFSAEFPKEGPSILRIQQVVRGDSAAYFCASSPTPDATNEKLFFGSGTQLSVL.